These 29 T cell receptor beta chains share one sample of origin, sequenced in a study of vaccination and CD4 T cells after COVID-19. Their antigen targets remain unknown. As for treatment: roughly ten-day PBMC culture with coronavirus spike peptide pools or control peptides (ViraFEST assay). An Oncomine TCR Beta short-read assay was used to sequence the DNA from cultured CD4+ T cells. One entry per CDR3 protein, called by TCRdb with MiXCR from the PCR reads. In the table there are some 4,000 distinct CDR3 sequences, roughly 28% of which are singletons. Sequenced input: CD4+ T cells from blood, cultured in vitro. The receptors shown here come from a human donor who had recovered from COVID-19.

This clonotype was seen more than once but under ten times. The chain joins TRBV21-1 to TRBJ2-7; TRBD1 is taken as the D call from the table, unchecked against the DNA. TRBV21-1 is a pseudogene segment. The CDR3 totals 12 residues. CDR3 in DNA: TGTGCCAGCAGGCCTACAGGGAACGAGCAGTACTTC. Protein product: CASRPTGNEQYF.

This chain links TRBV5-4 with TRBJ2-5, with 8 bases lining up with TRBD2. Unmatched junction bases numbered 12, after V lost 6 bases and J lost 5 bases. The CDR3 runs to 15 residues. From germline, CDR1 is SGHNT and CDR2 YYREEE (reference sequence). The CDR3 region has the DNA TGTGCCAGCACCAAATCAGCGGGGGTAGGCGAGACCCAGTACTTC. Translated: CASTKSAGVGETQYF.

This clonotype is deemed medium-sized. The V call is TRBV12-3 or TRBV12-4, the J call TRBJ1-2, with D tentatively TRBD1 (6 bases). The CDR3 has 11 amino acids. With 6 bases removed from V and 12 bases from J, the gap between germline ends came to 14 bases. The chain's CDR3 is CASSGGGAHTF. Here the CDR3 DNA reads TGTGCCAGCAGCGGTGGGGGGGCGCACACCTTC.

The J gene is TRBJ1-2, the V gene TRBV19, with TRBD1 matching 7 bases. The V gene end was trimmed by 5 bases and the J gene end by 8 bases; junction bases not matched to a gene: 8. CDR1 and CDR2 from the germline V gene are LNHDA and SQIVND (reference sequence). The CDR3 has 13 residues. This CDR3 reads CASSPRQGGGYTF. The CDR3 coding sequence is TGTGCCAGTAGTCCTCGCCAGGGGGGAGGCTACACCTTC.

The sample holds a few counts of this clonotype. The rearrangement links TRBV7-2 to TRBJ2-4; D gene unclear. Between the trimmed V and J ends, which lost 3 bases and 7 bases, there was a span of 7 bases. CDR1 is SGHTA, CDR2 FQGNSA, per germline. CDR3 size: 12 residues. CDR3 sequence (DNA): TGTGCCAGCAGCTTCGCGAGTAACATTCAGTACTTC. This sequence encodes CASSFASNIQYF.

The J gene is TRBJ2-4, the V gene TRBV6-1; tentatively, D is TRBD1 or TRBD2 (5 bases each). Germline values: CDR1 MNHNS, CDR2 SASEGT. The CDR3 runs to 13 residues. The V and J ends lost 3 bases and 9 bases respectively, with 12 bases between them. As DNA, the CDR3 is TGTGCCAGCAGTGATGGGGGTCTCAGCATTCAGTACTTC. This gives the protein CASSDGGLSIQYF.

The chain uses TRBV5-1 and TRBJ1-3; D is unresolved. The length of the CDR3 is 15 residues. Per germline, CDR1 SGHRS and CDR2 YFSETQ. V gave up 4 bases and J gave up 0 bases, with 11 bases separating them. The CDR3 sequence: CASSGAGTSGNTIYF. In DNA, the CDR3 is TGCGCCAGCAGCGGCGCGGGAACCTCTGGAAACACCATATATTTT. The full variable domain, with the rest looked up from reference TRBV5-1 and TRBJ1-3, is KAGVTQTPRYLIKTRGQQVTLSCSPISGHRSVSWYQQTPGQGLQFLFEYFSETQRNKGNFPGRFSGRQFSNSRSEMNVSTLELGDSALYLCASSGAGTSGNTIYFGEGSWLTVV.

This chain uses TRBV11-2 with TRBJ2-3; unclear D gene. V lost 1 base to trimming and J lost 0 bases, with 8 bases between them. CDR3 size: 15 residues. Per the germline V gene, CDR1 is SGHAT and CDR2 is FQNNGV. The CDR3 DNA reads as TGTGCCAGCAGCTTAGCGAGCGTCAGCACAGATACGCAGTATTTT. This translates into CASSLASVSTDTQYF.

This clonotype is termed medium-sized. The rearrangement joins TRBV5-1 to TRBJ2-7, with D possibly matching TRBD1 (6 bases). Germline CDR1 reads SGHRS; CDR2 reads YFSETQ. CDR3 size: 16 residues. Trimming took 2 bases from V and 1 from J, leaving 16 bases between them. The CDR3 is CASSLTWRTASYEQYF. The CDR3, as DNA: TGCGCCAGCAGCTTAACATGGAGGACAGCTTCCTACGAGCAGTACTTC.

The chain combines TRBV20-1 with TRBJ1-5; D is unresolved. The CDR3 spans 15 residues. Between the trimmed V and J ends, which lost 5 bases and 3 bases, there was a span of 17 bases. CDR1 is DFQATT and CDR2 is SNEGSKA in the germline V gene (reference sequence). The DNA for the CDR3 is TGCAGTGCTGGCCCGCGGGCCGGTTTCAATCAGCCCCAGCATTTT. Translating gives CSAGPRAGFNQPQHF.

The chain has TRBV6-1 and TRBJ2-2; the match to TRBD1 covers 7 bases. Germline CDR1 MNHNS, CDR2 SASEGT. CDR3 length: 15 amino acids. V lost 7 bases, J lost 0 bases, and 5 bases stayed unmatched. The CDR3 here is CASNAGTANTGELFF. The CDR3 bases are TGTGCCAGCAACGCCGGGACAGCGAACACCGGGGAGCTGTTTTTT.

This clonotype was observed a handful of times. The rearrangement links TRBV7-9 to TRBJ1-3, with 7 bases matching TRBD1. J was trimmed by 8 bases and V by 6 bases; bases with no gene match: 10. Germline V lookup: CDR1 SEHNR, CDR2 FQNEAQ (reference sequence). The CDR3 sequence is 14 residues long. The CDR3: CASSTTGPVDTIYF. The CDR3 DNA follows: TGTGCCAGCAGTACGACAGGGCCGGTTGACACCATATATTTT.

This clonotype was detected only a few times. The gene calls are TRBV2 and TRBJ2-7; TRBD1 agrees at 7 bases. Trimming at V came to 8 bases and at J to 7 bases, leaving 5 bases not matched to a gene. Per germline, CDR1 SNHLY and CDR2 FYNNEI. The CDR3 loop spans 11 amino acids. CDR3 amino acids: CASGTAREQYF. The CDR3 coding sequence is TGTGCCAGCGGGACAGCCCGGGAGCAGTACTTC.

This clonotype was counted only a few times. V is TRBV10-3 and J is TRBJ2-3; D gene ambiguous. The length of the CDR3 is 11 residues. Germline V gives CDR1 ENHRY, CDR2 SYGVKD. V was cut by 6 bases and J by 4 bases, with 5 bases left in between. The CDR3 nucleotides are TGTGCCATCAGCCAAGCAGATACGCAGTATTTT. It codes for CAISQADTQYF.

This sequence joins TRBV12-3 or TRBV12-4 and TRBJ2-7; 9 nucleotides align to TRBD2. This CDR3 comprises 14 residues. V gave up 1 base and J gave up 4 bases; unmatched junction bases: 2. The CDR3 sequence is CASSLGLAVYEQYF. The CDR3 DNA reads as TGTGCCAGCAGTTTAGGACTAGCGGTATACGAGCAGTACTTC.

There are a few counts of this clonotype. J is TRBJ1-1 and V is TRBV19; D is unresolved. Trimming left V 6 bases short and J 2 bases short, with 7 bases between. Germline V CDR1 and CDR2: LNHDA, SQIVND (reference sequence). The CDR3 loop spans 12 amino acids. This CDR3 reads CASRRSNTEAFF. The CDR3, as DNA: TGTGCCAGTAGAAGGTCCAACACTGAAGCTTTCTTT.

The V gene is TRBV30, the J gene TRBJ1-1; 7 bases match TRBD1. This CDR3 region has 13 residues. The germline gives CDR1 GTSNPN, CDR2 SVGIG (reference sequence). Trimming took 7 bases from V and 4 from J; bases not matched to a gene: 9. CDR3 in DNA: TGTGCCTCCACCACAGGGGAGATCACTGAAGCTTTCTTT. Its translation: CASTTGEITEAFF.

This clonotype came up a few times. The chain carries TRBV24-1 and TRBJ2-7; 12 bases match TRBD1. The V gene end was trimmed by 8 bases and the J gene end by 5 bases; junction bases not matched to a gene: 6. CDR1 KGHDR and CDR2 SFDVKD come from the germline V gene. The CDR3 sequence is 14 residues long. CDR3 sequence reads: CATIRDRGRHEQYF. The CDR3 coding sequence is TGTGCCACCATTCGGGACAGGGGGCGCCACGAGCAGTACTTC.

V usage is TRBV6-1 and J usage is TRBJ2-7; D is undetermined. Germline CDR1 reads MNHNS; CDR2 reads SASEGT. The CDR3 spans 13 residues. Deletions cut 6 bases from V and 6 bases from J, with 15 bases between. The CDR3 sequence: CASSLTGWGEQYF. The CDR3, as DNA: TGTGCCAGCAGCCTCACCGGATGGGGCGAGCAGTACTTC.

This rearrangement joins TRBV6-1 to TRBJ2-1; D not certain. The CDR3 covers 13 residues. In germline, CDR1 is MNHNS, CDR2 SASEGT. V lost 1 base and J 6 bases, leaving 7 bases between the germline ends. The CDR3 protein is CASSEGSFNEQFF. The CDR3 nucleotides are TGTGCCAGCAGTGAAGGGAGCTTCAATGAGCAGTTCTTC.

This clonotype has more than one count but fewer than ten. The rearrangement links TRBV12-3 or TRBV12-4 to TRBJ1-6, with D possibly TRBD1 on 6 matching bases. The length of the CDR3 is 16 residues. Between the trimmed V and J ends, which lost 5 bases and 7 bases, there was a span of 18 bases. CDR3 in amino acids: CASSLGTPYPNSPLHF. The DNA for the CDR3 is TGTGCCAGCAGTCTCGGGACACCTTACCCCAATTCACCCCTCCACTTT.

This clonotype turned up a few times. The rearrangement uses TRBV9 and TRBJ1-6, with D unresolved. The CDR3 has 11 residues. Germline CDR1 and CDR2: SGDLS and YYNGEE. CDR3 sequence: CAAFHNSPLHF. The CDR3 DNA is TGTGCAGCCTTCCATAATTCACCCCTCCACTTT.

This chain uses TRBV5-1 with TRBJ2-2; possibly TRBD1 or TRBD2 for D (6 bases each). Trimming stripped 4 bases from V and 3 bases from J, with 7 bases between. Looked up from germline, CDR1 is SGHRS and CDR2 is YFSETQ. CDR3 length: 13 residues. CDR3 bases: TGCGCCAGCAGCAGGGGGGACACCGGGGAGCTGTTTTTT. Translation: CASSRGDTGELFF.

The rearrangement links TRBV15 to TRBJ1-1; the D is unclear. Germline V gene sequence: CDR1 LNHNV, CDR2 YYDKDF (reference sequence). The V and J ends lost 0 bases and 7 bases respectively, with 12 bases between them. The CDR3 totals 14 residues. CDR3 protein: CATSRDYSKGEAFF. CDR3 coding DNA: TGTGCCACCAGCAGAGACTACTCTAAGGGTGAAGCTTTCTTT.

The chain is built from TRBV14 and TRBJ2-2, with 9 bases identical to TRBD1. The CDR3 sequence is 15 residues long. Germline trimming cut 4 bases from V and 5 bases from J; bases unmatched to any gene: 5. Germline CDR1 is SGHDN and CDR2 is FVKESK. Here the CDR3 reads CASSLPGTGTGELFF. Written as DNA, the CDR3 is TGTGCCAGCAGCCTCCCAGGGACAGGGACCGGGGAGCTGTTTTTT.

V gene TRBV7-9 combines with J gene TRBJ2-3; D is ambiguous. The ends were cut back, 6 bases at V and 5 bases at J, with 9 bases in the middle. The CDR3 length is 12 residues. The germline V gene encodes CDR1 SEHNR and CDR2 FQNEAQ (reference sequence). The CDR3 loop is CASSVGKDTQYF. The CDR3, as DNA: TGTGCCAGCAGTGTAGGGAAAGATACGCAGTATTTT.

The rearrangement joins TRBV7-6 to TRBJ2-1, with D possibly TRBD2 on 5 matching bases. V gave up 9 bases and J gave up 6 bases, with 18 bases separating them. CDR3 length equals 14 residues. From germline, CDR1 is SGHVS and CDR2 FNYEAQ. In nucleotides, the CDR3 is TGTGCCAGTGTACTAGGACCGCTTGGCAATGAGCAGTTCTTC. It encodes CASVLGPLGNEQFF.

Relative to its sample, this clonotype is medium-sized. The chain combines TRBV30 with TRBJ1-2; D perhaps matches TRBD1 (6 bases). Trimming took off 0 bases at V and 7 bases at J, with 18 bases between the two ends. Germline V gives CDR1 GTSNPN, CDR2 SVGIG (reference sequence). The CDR3 consists of 15 residues. CDR3 loop: CAWSVPTGQGGGYTF. The CDR3 DNA reads as TGTGCCTGGAGTGTACCAACAGGGCAGGGCGGTGGCTACACCTTC.

This clonotype rates as large. J is TRBJ2-7 and V is TRBV6-1; D possibly corresponds to TRBD1 (6 bases). From germline, CDR1 is MNHNS and CDR2 SASEGT. V was trimmed by 8 bases and J by 7 bases, leaving 12 bases between them. There are 11 residues in the CDR3. The CDR3 coding sequence is TGTGCCAGCTCGGACAGTCGGGAGCAGTACTTC. Translated: CASSDSREQYF.